This TCR beta chain was captured by sequencing in a study of lymphopenia after photon versus proton radiotherapy. The study, taken as a whole, reports: Only patients who died were analyzed for survival; proton advantage is unproven. A bigger post-nadir fall in TCR diversity correlated inversely with survival time in deceased patients. After the lymphocyte nadir, photon-treated repertoires showed oligoclonal expansion, especially of CD8+ Temra cells. Relative stability marked proton patients; photon patients lost diversity and naive cells.

Turning to this clone: Antigen: not known.

V was pared by 7 bases and J by 2 bases, with 11 bases between. This CDR3 comprises 14 residues. Germline V gene lookup returns CDR1 LNHDA and CDR2 SQIVND (reference sequence). This table comes from immunoSEQ multiplex PCR, and its TCRdb copy is limited to in-frame clones, with some not included. The data hold about 18,000 clones, with roughly nine tenths observed a single time. The genes are TRBV19 and TRBJ2-2; a weak D match, TRBD2 (5 bases). The specimen comprised peripheral blood, sampled from a patient treated with proton-based radiotherapy. This receptor was identified in a man between 65 and 80 years old with pancreatic cancer. The DNA for the CDR3 is TGTGCCAGTATGACGGGGATTAACACCGGGGAGCTGTTTTTT. It encodes CASMTGINTGELFF. Drawing the rest from reference TRBV19 and TRBJ2-2, the complete variable domain is DGGITQSPKYLFRKEGQNVTLSCEQNLNHDAMYWYRQDPGQGLRLIYYSQIVNDFQKGDIAEGYSVSREKKESFPLTVTSAQKNPTAFYLCASMTGINTGELFFGEGSRLTVL.